The 24 T cell receptor beta chains given below trace back to one sample, sequenced in a study of T cell repertoires in cytomegalovirus infection. TCRdb processed the reads anew with MiXCR; each CDR3 protein has one entry. The sample lists fewer than 65,000 distinct CDR3 sequences, about 18% seen once, with around a quarter in the top ten. These TCRs are of unknown antigen specificity. Here the sequenced sample was CD8+ T cells from cultured PBMCs, taken from culture after CMV antigen stimulation. The origin of the receptors is a human donor in good health (CMV status not recorded). Some clones in this sample may be carry-over from other donors' samples.

The chain joins TRBV7-9 to TRBJ2-5; D is uncertain. The CDR3 length is 14 residues. Trimming stripped 3 bases from V and 2 bases from J, with 10 bases between. Germline values: CDR1 SEHNR, CDR2 FQNEAQ (reference sequence). As DNA, the CDR3 is TGTGCCAGCAGCTTGTTGGGGAAACAAGAGACCCAGTACTTC. As protein: CASSLLGKQETQYF. Together with reference TRBV7-9 and TRBJ2-5, the CDR3 gives the full variable domain: DTGVSQNPRHKITKRGQNVTFRCDPISEHNRLYWYRQTLGQGPEFLTYFQNEAQLEKSRLLSDRFSAERPKGSFSTLEIQRTEQGDSAMYLCASSLLGKQETQYFGPGTRLLVL.

The sample holds a few counts of this clonotype. The chain combines TRBV29-1 with TRBJ1-1; D not resolved. Germline V CDR1 and CDR2: SQVTM, ANQGSEA. V was trimmed by 0 bases and J by 5 bases, leaving 13 bases between them. CDR3 length equals 14 residues. Here the CDR3 reads CSVEEKGRMTEAFF. The CDR3 nucleotides read TGCAGCGTTGAAGAAAAGGGAAGGATGACTGAAGCTTTCTTT.

The J gene is TRBJ1-5, the V gene TRBV5-1; D perhaps matches TRBD1 (5 bases). The CDR3 loop spans 15 amino acids. Germline CDR1 and CDR2: SGHRS and YFSETQ. V lost 6 bases and J lost 5, with 18 bases in between. The chain's CDR3 is CASNFPPQGYQPQHF. For the CDR3, the DNA is TGCGCCAGCAATTTCCCCCCTCAGGGTTATCAGCCCCAGCATTTT.

This clonotype was detected only a few times. V usage is TRBV12-3 or TRBV12-4 and J usage is TRBJ1-1; maybe TRBD1 (5 bases). This CDR3 region has 14 residues. Trimming took 3 bases from V and 0 from J, leaving 8 bases between them. The CDR3 DNA is TGTGCCAGCAGTTTCGGGGCAATGAACACTGAAGCTTTCTTT. Protein sequence: CASSFGAMNTEAFF.

This chain links TRBV7-2 with TRBJ1-5, with 9 bases lining up with TRBD1. This CDR3 has 15 amino acids. Germline V CDR1 and CDR2: SGHTA, FQGNSA. The CDR3 region is CVSSRGQGPNQPQHF. CDR3 DNA sequence: TGTGTTAGCAGTCGGGGACAGGGCCCAAATCAGCCCCAGCATTTT.

This chain's CDR3 is CASSDSGGRGTDTQYF. DNA for the CDR3: TGTGCCAGCAGTGACTCGGGCGGGAGAGGGACAGATACGCAGTATTTT. The rearrangement uses TRBV6-4 and TRBJ2-3, with 7 bases identical to TRBD2. J gave up 3 bases and V 0 bases, and 6 bases lay outside the gene matches. The CDR3 totals 16 residues. In germline, CDR1 is MRHNA, CDR2 SNTAGT.

There are many counts of this clonotype. This chain links TRBV4-1 with TRBJ2-5; 8 bases map to TRBD2. Trimming removed 1 base from V and 2 bases from J; junction bases left unmatched: 6. The V gene's germline CDR1 is MGHRA and CDR2 YSYEKL. This CDR3 region has 16 residues. Written as DNA, the CDR3 is TGCGCCAGCAGCCAAGGGCCGGGAGGGGGGCAAGAGACCCAGTACTTC. It encodes CASSQGPGGGQETQYF.

CDR3 coding DNA: TGTGCCAGTAGTATGACTAGCGGGGGAAACTACGAGCAGTACTTC. Its translation is CASSMTSGGNYEQYF. The chain is built from TRBV19 and TRBJ2-7; 12 nucleotides align to TRBD2. CDR3 length: 15 residues. CDR1 is LNHDA and CDR2 is SQIVND in the germline V gene (reference sequence). V was clipped by 3 bases and J by 3 bases; unmatched bases: 3.

The J gene is TRBJ2-1, the V gene TRBV28; D might be TRBD1 or TRBD2, each matching 5 bases. Trimming left V 4 bases short and J 8 bases short, with 18 bases between. Germline-derived CDR1 and CDR2 are MDHEN and SYDVKM. This CDR3 is built from 15 residues. This chain's CDR3 is CASSSIADRDHEQFF. In nucleotides, the CDR3 is TGTGCCAGCAGTTCAATTGCGGACCGGGACCATGAGCAGTTCTTC. The full variable domain, completed using reference TRBV28 and TRBJ2-1, is DVKVTQSSRYLVKRTGEKVFLECVQDMDHENMFWYRQDPGLGLRLIYFSYDVKMKEKGDIPEGYSVSREKKERFSLILESASTNQTSMYLCASSSIADRDHEQFFGPGTRLTVL.

The chain has TRBV7-2 and TRBJ1-5; 9 bases are a match to TRBD1. Germline V gene sequence: CDR1 SGHTA, CDR2 FQGNSA. The length of the CDR3 is 14 residues. V was pared by 1 base and J by 10 bases, with 5 bases of the junction left unmatched. CDR3 sequence: CASSLGTGASPQHF. The CDR3 nucleotides are TGTGCCAGCAGCTTAGGGACAGGGGCGTCACCCCAGCATTTT.

This chain links TRBV6-6 with TRBJ1-5; weak D call: TRBD1 (6 bases). Trimming stripped 5 bases from V and 4 bases from J, with 9 bases between. The CDR3 totals 13 residues. Germline assignment: CDR1 MNHNY and CDR2 SVGAGI (reference sequence). The CDR3 loop is CASSGQINQPQHF. The CDR3 nucleotides are TGTGCCAGCAGTGGACAGATTAATCAGCCCCAGCATTTT.

The V call is TRBV11-2, the J call TRBJ1-6; a possible D gene is TRBD1 (6 bases). The germline V gene encodes CDR1 SGHAT and CDR2 FQNNGV. Trimming removed 5 bases at V and 5 bases at J, with 22 bases between. This CDR3 has 18 amino acids. The CDR3 loop is CASSPNRVGYTDNSPLHF. Here the CDR3 DNA reads TGTGCCAGCAGCCCAAACAGGGTCGGATATACGGATAATTCACCCCTCCACTTT.

This clonotype was recorded many times. The chain has TRBV7-8 and TRBJ2-1, with TRBD1 matching 12 bases. V gave up 3 bases and J gave up 8 bases; unmatched junction bases: 17. The length of the CDR3 is 19 residues. Germline V lookup: CDR1 SGHVS, CDR2 FQNEAQ. The CDR3 is CASSLRFRGDRGRIDEQFF. CDR3 in DNA: TGTGCCAGCAGCTTGAGGTTCCGTGGGGACAGGGGGCGCATCGATGAGCAGTTCTTC.

This clonotype turned up a few times. V and J are TRBV6-2 or TRBV6-3 and TRBJ2-1; 7 positions agree with TRBD2. Unmatched junction bases numbered 8, after V lost 0 bases and J lost 0 bases. Germline CDR1 reads MNHEY; CDR2 reads SVGEGT. CDR3 length: 18 residues. CDR3 DNA: TGTGCCAGCAGTTACTCGACGGGGGGAGAAAGCTCCTACAATGAGCAGTTCTTC. Encoded protein: CASSYSTGGESSYNEQFF.

This clonotype showed up many times. The chain has TRBV12-3 or TRBV12-4 and TRBJ2-7; D remains ambiguous. The CDR3 spans 15 residues. Between the trimmed V and J ends, which lost 2 bases and 5 bases, there was a span of 16 bases. CDR3 region: CASSLSLPWNHEQYF. Here the CDR3 DNA reads TGTGCCAGCAGTTTAAGCCTACCGTGGAACCACGAGCAGTACTTC.

This clonotype came up a few times. The chain has TRBV12-3 or TRBV12-4 and TRBJ2-6, with TRBD1 matching 7 bases. The CDR3 covers 17 residues. Trimming at V came to 5 bases and at J to 2 bases, leaving 9 bases not matched to a gene. The CDR3 nucleotides are TGTGCCAGCAGTCTCAGACAGGGAAGGCCTGGGGCCAACGTCCTGACTTTC. Translating it yields CASSLRQGRPGANVLTF.

This clonotype turned up a few times. Here the CDR3 reads CASSLGGPVFPDTQYF. The CDR3 coding sequence is TGTGCCAGCAGTTTAGGTGGCCCCGTGTTCCCAGATACGCAGTATTTT. This sequence joins TRBV12-3 or TRBV12-4 and TRBJ2-3; unclear D gene. This CDR3 has 16 amino acids. Trimming removed 1 base at V and 4 bases at J, with 15 bases between.

This clonotype was counted at least ten times. The CDR3: CASSQDSRSNQPQHF. The CDR3 DNA sequence: TGCGCCAGCAGCCAAGATAGTCGGAGCAATCAGCCCCAGCATTTT. The chain has TRBV4-3 and TRBJ1-5; D is unresolved. Germline loops: CDR1 LGHNA, CDR2 YSLEER. Trimming cost V 0 bases and J 1 base, with 7 bases left between them. The CDR3 runs 15 residues.

In its sample, this clonotype was seen a few times. V is TRBV7-6 and J is TRBJ2-2; D might be TRBD1 or TRBD2, each matching 5 bases. V was shortened by 5 bases and J by 4 bases, with 17 bases between the two germline ends. CDR1 SGHVS and CDR2 FNYEAQ come from the germline V gene. The CDR3 covers 16 residues. The CDR3 here is CASSDTKVGGTGELFF. DNA of the CDR3: TGTGCCAGCAGCGATACCAAAGTTGGGGGCACCGGGGAGCTGTTTTTT.

This clonotype was detected many times. The CDR3 protein is CASSRVEGGSNEQFF. In nucleotides, the CDR3 is TGCGCCAGCAGCCGAGTCGAGGGAGGCTCCAATGAGCAGTTCTTC. V gene TRBV4-1 combines with J gene TRBJ2-1; possible D gene TRBD2, 6 bases. V was pared by 4 bases and J by 6 bases, with 16 bases between. There are 15 residues in the CDR3. The germline V gene has CDR1 MGHRA and CDR2 YSYEKL.

Only a few counts were recorded for this clonotype. V gene TRBV7-9 combines with J gene TRBJ2-7; D gene uncertain. The CDR3 consists of 15 residues. Germline lookup yields CDR1 SEHNR and CDR2 FQNEAQ (reference sequence). V dropped 4 bases and J dropped 1 base, with 14 bases sitting between them. The CDR3 DNA is TGTGCCAGCAGCTCCAGTGATCACTTTTCCTACGAGCAGTACTTC. Its translation: CASSSSDHFSYEQYF.

The table lists this clonotype with many counts. The chain couples TRBV20-1 to TRBJ2-7; no clear D. Trimming left V 0 bases short and J 0 bases short, with 12 bases between. CDR1 is DFQATT and CDR2 is SNEGSKA in the germline V gene (reference sequence). The CDR3 is made up of 15 amino acids. This CDR3 reads CSARDPSTSSYEQYF. The CDR3 bases are TGCAGTGCTAGAGATCCGTCTACCAGCTCCTACGAGCAGTACTTC.

The chain joins TRBV28 to TRBJ1-1; 8 bases are shared with TRBD1. This CDR3 is 16 amino acids long. The V segment lost 3 bases and the J segment 0 bases; nucleotides outside the gene matches: 6. CDR1 is MDHEN, CDR2 SYDVKM, per germline. The CDR3 is CASSFPQGVLNTEAFF. DNA of the CDR3: TGTGCCAGCAGTTTCCCACAGGGGGTGTTGAACACTGAAGCTTTCTTT.

The chain couples TRBV7-6 to TRBJ1-6; D unclear. Germline V gene data show CDR1 as SGHVS and CDR2 as FNYEAQ. The germline V and J ends were trimmed by 2 bases and 8 bases, with 10 bases remaining between them. The CDR3 runs 14 residues. The DNA of the CDR3 is TGTGCCAGCAGCTTACGGAGTAGGGATTCACCCCTCCACTTT. This translates into CASSLRSRDSPLHF.